The clone carrying this T cell receptor (beta chain) was recorded only once. The protocol was immunoSEQ multiplex PCR, while the TCRdb copy is restricted to in-frame clones and leaves out a portion. Here the sample spans several thousand clones, about 80% being singletons. The data stem from a study of circulating tumor DNA in untreated peripheral T-cell lymphoma. This CDR3 has 13 residues. CDR1 KGHSH and CDR2 LQKENI come from the germline V gene. Unmatched junction bases numbered 4, after V lost 5 bases and J lost 4 bases. The receptor was isolated from a human donor with peripheral T-cell lymphoma. The chain is built from TRBV18 and TRBJ1-1; 7 nucleotides line up with TRBD1. Sequenced: tumor tissue. CDR3 in DNA: TGTGCCAGCTCATCGGGACAGCGCACTGAAGCTTTCTTT. Translation: CASSSGQRTEAFF.